The 10 T cell receptor beta chains below come from one sample, sequenced in a study of cytomegalovirus exposure and HLA in healthy donors. TCRdb's copy holds only in-frame clones and misses some; the assay was immunoSEQ multiplex PCR. The top ten hold 0.95% to 1.5% of the sample, which has about 240,000 clones, around 87% seen once. The sample taken for sequencing was PBMCs. The receptors here all came from a woman aged 25 to 39 in good health and CMV-seropositive.

The CDR3 is CASSLTSVANTGELFF. The CDR3 DNA reads TGTGCCAGCAGCCTCACTAGCGTCGCGAACACCGGGGAGCTGTTTTTT. V gene TRBV7-6 combines with J gene TRBJ2-2; 7 bases fit TRBD2. The CDR3 sequence is 16 residues long. Looked up from germline, CDR1 is SGHVS and CDR2 is FNYEAQ. The trim removed 5 bases at V and 0 bases at J, leaving 6 bases unmatched. Supplemented by reference TRBV7-6 and TRBJ2-2, the full variable domain reads GAGVSQSPRYKVTKRGQDVALRCDPISGHVSLYWYRQALGQGPEFLTYFNYEAQQDKSGLPNDRFSAERPEGSISTLTIQRTEQRDSAMYRCASSLTSVANTGELFFGEGSRLTVL.

This clone was detected only once. The CDR3 is CASSLGYRMNTEAFF. As DNA, the CDR3 is TGTGCCAGCAGCTTAGGGTACAGGATGAACACTGAAGCTTTCTTT. J is TRBJ1-1 and V is TRBV13, with D possibly being TRBD1 (5 bases). CDR1 is PRHDT and CDR2 is FYEKMQ in the germline V gene (reference sequence). The V end was cut by 0 bases, the J end by 0 bases, with 8 bases between. The CDR3 runs to 15 residues.

The chain links TRBV5-5 to TRBJ2-7, with a tentative D call TRBD2 (6 bases). Trimming stripped 0 bases from V and 5 bases from J, with 9 bases between. The CDR3 runs 13 residues. Germline CDR1 and CDR2: SGHKS and YYEKEE (reference sequence). CDR3 sequence reads: CASSLAGGNEQYF. The CDR3 DNA reads as TGTGCCAGCAGCTTGGCCGGAGGGAACGAGCAGTACTTC.

The V call is TRBV10-3, the J call TRBJ2-3; 7 bases line up with TRBD1. Germline CDR1 reads ENHRY; CDR2 reads SYGVKD. The CDR3 totals 15 residues. The junction had 10 bases not matched to a gene; V was cut back by 4 bases and J by 6 bases. CDR3 sequence: CAISGAQGDVDTQYF. In DNA form, the CDR3 reads TGTGCCATCAGTGGGGCCCAGGGGGATGTTGATACGCAGTATTTT.

The chain is built from TRBV29-1 and TRBJ1-2; the D is unclear. Germline CDR1 reads SQVTM; CDR2 reads ANQGSEA. The CDR3 extends over 13 amino acids. V was cut by 4 bases and J by 7 bases, with 16 bases left in between. Here the CDR3 reads CSVAVGEIFGYTF. The DNA of the CDR3 is TGCAGCGTTGCCGTCGGGGAAATTTTTGGCTACACCTTC.

V and J are TRBV10-3 and TRBJ1-3; possibly TRBD1 for D (6 bases). Trimming cost V 9 bases and J 0 bases, with 9 bases left between them. CDR3 length: 13 amino acids. From germline, CDR1 is ENHRY and CDR2 SYGVKD. The CDR3 DNA is TGTGCCATAACAGGGAGCTCTGGAAACACCATATATTTT. It encodes CAITGSSGNTIYF.

The V call is TRBV14, the J call TRBJ1-1; TRBD1 matches at 8 bases. Germline V gene sequence: CDR1 SGHDN, CDR2 FVKESK. The V gene end was trimmed by 6 bases and the J gene end by 10 bases; junction bases not matched to a gene: 10. The CDR3 covers 13 residues. The chain's CDR3 is CASRQQGGVGAFF. In nucleotides, the CDR3 is TGTGCCAGCAGGCAACAGGGGGGAGTAGGAGCTTTCTTT.

This CDR3 reads CAWSKGRRGEAFF. CDR3 nucleotide sequence: TGTGCCTGGAGCAAGGGACGGAGGGGTGAAGCTTTCTTT. The chain joins TRBV30 to TRBJ1-1, with a weak D call TRBD1 (5 bases). Trimming shortened V by 3 bases and J by 7 bases, and 15 bases separated the two germline ends. The germline V gene encodes CDR1 GTSNPN and CDR2 SVGIG (reference sequence). This CDR3 spans 13 amino acids.

The V call is TRBV1, the J call TRBJ2-7; the table's D call, TRBD1, has no DNA check behind it. TRBV1 is a known pseudogene. This CDR3 has 13 residues. The chain's CDR3 is CTSSQDLGDEQYF. CDR3 nucleotides: TGCACCAGCAGCCAAGATTTAGGGGACGAGCAGTACTTC.

CDR3 in DNA: TGTGCCAGCAGCCCAACTAGCGGGAGAAACGGTGAGCAGTTCTTC. It is translated as CASSPTSGRNGEQFF. The V call is TRBV14, the J call TRBJ2-1; 11 positions match TRBD2. This CDR3 comprises 15 residues. The germline gives CDR1 SGHDN, CDR2 FVKESK. The J segment lost 9 bases and the V segment lost 4 bases, leaving 8 bases of the junction unmatched.